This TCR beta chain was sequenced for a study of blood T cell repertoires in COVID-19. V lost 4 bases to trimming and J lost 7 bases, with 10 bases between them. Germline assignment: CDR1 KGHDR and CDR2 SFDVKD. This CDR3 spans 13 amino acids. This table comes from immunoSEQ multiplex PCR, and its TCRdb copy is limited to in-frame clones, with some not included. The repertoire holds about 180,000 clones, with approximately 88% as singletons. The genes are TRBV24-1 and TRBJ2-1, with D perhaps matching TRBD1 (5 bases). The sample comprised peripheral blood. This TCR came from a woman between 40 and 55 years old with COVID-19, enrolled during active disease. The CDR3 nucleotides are TGTGCCACCAGTGACCAGGGTAGGAATGAGCAGTTCTTC. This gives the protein CATSDQGRNEQFF.